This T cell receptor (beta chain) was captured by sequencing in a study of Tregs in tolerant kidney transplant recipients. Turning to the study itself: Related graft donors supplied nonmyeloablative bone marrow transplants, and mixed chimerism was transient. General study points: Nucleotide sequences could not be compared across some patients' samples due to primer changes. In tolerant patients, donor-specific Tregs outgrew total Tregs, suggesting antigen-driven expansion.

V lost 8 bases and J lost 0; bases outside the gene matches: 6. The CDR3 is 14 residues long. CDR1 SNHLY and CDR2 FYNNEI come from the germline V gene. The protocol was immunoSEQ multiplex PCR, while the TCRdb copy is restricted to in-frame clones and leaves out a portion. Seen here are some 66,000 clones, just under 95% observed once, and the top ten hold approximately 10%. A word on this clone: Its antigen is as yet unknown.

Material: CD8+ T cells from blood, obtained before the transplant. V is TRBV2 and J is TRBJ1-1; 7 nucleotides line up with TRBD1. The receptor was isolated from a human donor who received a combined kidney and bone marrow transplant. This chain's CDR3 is CASEGAGVNTEAFF. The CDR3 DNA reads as TGTGCCAGCGAGGGGGCAGGGGTGAACACTGAAGCTTTCTTT.